Sequencing of this T cell receptor (beta chain) was carried out in a study of blood T cell repertoires in COVID-19. Libraries were prepared by immunoSEQ multiplex PCR; TCRdb keeps only in-frame clonotypes and omits some of them. Of approximately 300,000 clones listed, around 90% were seen once; the top ten hold roughly 20%. This CDR3 has 14 residues. The junction had 8 bases not matched to a gene; V was cut back by 5 bases and J by 7 bases. Looked up from germline, CDR1 is MNHEY and CDR2 is SVGAGI. The cohort comprised adults aged about 18 to 100 years residing in about 25 US areas. V gene TRBV6-5 combines with J gene TRBJ2-5; 9 nucleotides match TRBD1. Source material: PBMCs or T cells enriched from blood (not recorded which). This sequence was found in a woman in her thirties who had recovered from COVID-19. The DNA for the CDR3 is TGTGCCAGCAGTAAGGGACAGGGCAGCTTGACCCAGTACTTC. Its translation is CASSKGQGSLTQYF.